This record covers a single TCR beta chain. The antigen is unknown. CDR1 and CDR2 (germline): SGHTA, FQGTGA. The CDR3 spans 13 residues. Trimming at V came to 6 bases and at J to 8 bases, leaving 7 bases not matched to a gene. The sample originates from a study of cytomegalovirus exposure and HLA in healthy donors. General study points: When analyzed later, a missense DCLRE1C variant was found to be linked to TCR beta V- and J-gene trimming. Researchers had no immune exposure information except CMV serostatus available.

Primers included in the PCR were 60 Vbeta and 13 Jbeta primers. Some clones are missing from TCRdb's copy, which holds only in-frame ones; the method was immunoSEQ multiplex PCR. The sample includes a few hundred thousand clones, approximately 80% of them seen just once. Sample: PBMCs. The sequence was obtained from a girl aged 2-15 years in good health and CMV-seronegative. This rearrangement joins TRBV7-3 to TRBJ1-2, with 9 bases aligning to TRBD1. This CDR3 is CASSQGQGGGYTF. CDR3 bases: TGTGCCAGCAGTCAGGGACAGGGTGGCGGCTACACCTTC.